This TCR beta chain was captured by sequencing in a study of shared clonotypes between healthy human individuals (dated by TCRdb to about 2020). Background on the whole study: The cohort included a few men and a couple of women between 18 and 49 years of age. For each donor, three plates each were used for CD4 naive and CD4 memory, two plates were used for CD8 naive, and one plate was used for CD8 memory. The study deeply sequenced blood TCR repertoires of about 5 healthy adults to estimate repertoire size and the extent of clonotype sharing between individuals. Libraries were prepared and TCR repertoires were sequenced by different laboratories using diverse techniques, in order to increase sequencing depth and limit assay-specific biases. Per donor, leukapheresis produced somewhere between about 0.85 and 9.5 billion PBMCs.

Broad study findings and their caveats: Across a handful of donors, about 5% of naive CD4, roughly 3.3% of naive CD8, under 2.5% of memory CD4, and 0.4% of memory CD8 clonotypes were shared. Compared with non-shared clonotypes, the clonotypes found in all four sorted-subset donors had higher generation probabilities. Estimated clonotype richness was generally larger for naive than for memory subsets. Incomplete sequencing was indicated by rarefaction of sorted-subset datasets, despite the large sequencing depth. Because the study included only a small number of donors, the genetic and exposure-history diversity represented was limited. Based on pairwise subsampling, the degree of clonotype sharing among donors was expected to be affected by sequencing depth. Sampling was restricted to blood, and TCR repertoires in tissues likely differ from the TCR repertoires found in blood.

Using the deep immunoSEQ assay, TCR CDR3 regions were amplified from genomic DNA by multiplex PCR. Extracted genomic DNA from each cell subset was spread evenly across all wells of several immunoSEQ 96-well plates, with each plate serving as a replicate. For sorted subsets, 200 to 250 ng of genomic DNA, equivalent to roughly 30,000 T cell genomes, went into each replicate PCR. The purified libraries were quantified using a Qubit 3.0 fluorometer, sized with a Bioanalyzer 2100, and then quantified again using the KAPA Library Quantification kit. A separate single-read 150-cycle Illumina NextSeq 550 flow cell was used to sequence each immunoSEQ 96-well plate. The authors' pipeline ran thus. The immunoSEQ output contained only junctional sequences without quality scores, so filtering could not match that applied to full-length reads. To assign V/J genes and CDR3, sequences were annotated against IMGT germline references using PyIR, a Python wrapper for IgBLAST v1.9. Reads were removed for weak V/J assignments (E-value above 1e-6), missing CDR3, stop codons, out-of-frame junctions, or ambiguous translated residues. A V3J clonotype was defined by an identical inferred V gene, J gene, and CDR3 amino acid sequence. Percentage overlap between repertoires was calculated by dividing the number of shared unique clonotypes by the size of the smaller repertoire. Three approaches were used to assess repertoire richness: RTK rarefaction, the Chao1 estimator, and Recon v2.1 estimates of unobserved clonotypes. Generation probabilities for all TCRbeta clonotypes obtained by the gDNA method from several donors were computed using OLGA. Not all clones reach the TCRdb copy of this immuneACCESS table, which keeps in-frame sequences only. Checked studies attribute under half of the gap to unresolved V genes and leave the rest unexplained. The V and J calls and the clone size are those of that table, but D and trimming were determined from the DNA. The sample table records about 2.5 million clones; around 93% of these occur just once. Around 0.35% of the sample is held by the ten biggest clonotypes.

V loses 2 bases of germline sequence and J loses 6 bases, and the interval between the two ends is 11 bases. Measured from the cysteine to the phenylalanine, the CDR3 is 14 residues long. The entry retains the CDR3 DNA only, 42 bases that are in frame from base 1. Based on the germline V gene, the CDR1 and CDR2 sequences are SGHTA and FQGTGA. The donors were healthy, HIV-negative adults with no recently reported acute infections or vaccinations. Every donor was a Caucasian adult living in Nashville, Tennessee, USA. CD4+ T cells were enriched through magnetic negative selection, after which naive cells were positively selected on CD45RA and the remaining negative fraction served as the memory subset. Blood was collected by leukapheresis, and PBMCs were isolated by Ficoll-Histopaque density gradient centrifugation and then cryopreserved in liquid nitrogen vapor phase. Analytical flow cytometry was used to check the purity and quantity of each magnetically sorted T cell population. Genomic DNA was isolated from every sorted fraction and measured by UV absorbance on a Nanodrop 2000c.

Regarding this clone: This clone's antigen is unknown. It has no much larger one-base neighbor in the sample; base qualities were not kept.

This TCR derives from a man between 18 and 29 years old in good health. Some clones in this sample may be carry-over from other donors' samples. Sequencing was done on a sample of naive CD4+ T cells from PBMCs. Explained via the paper, the cell subset or site label denotes: CD45RA+ positively selected. The chain is assembled from TRBV7-3 and TRBJ2-1; the best D guess is TRBD2, with 6 bases matching. CDR3 region: CASSLELAGNEQFF. The sequenced DNA: TGTGCCAGCAGCTTAGAACTAGCCGGCAATGAGCAGTTCTTC.